This TCR beta chain stems from a study of cytomegalovirus exposure and HLA in healthy donors. Study results and caveats: Specific recognition of CMV antigens was confirmed in vitro for three chains (all CMV-associated). Among TCR sequences, most were rare, though some public TCRs appeared in many donors.

The CDR3 is made up of 16 amino acids. From germline, CDR1 is LGHNA and CDR2 YNFKEQ. V was pared by 0 bases and J by 2 bases, with 5 bases of the junction left unmatched. Primers: 60 Vbeta forward and 13 Jbeta reverse. The method was immunoSEQ multiplex PCR; TCRdb's version includes in-frame clones alone and lacks a portion of them. Altogether 90,000 to 120,000 clones are present, around three quarters being singletons, with the ten largest covering 4.2%. For this clone: Its antigen is not known.

The chain employs TRBV4-2 and TRBJ1-2; 8 bases agree with TRBD1. The sequence came from a male donor in good health and CMV-seronegative. Input material: PBMCs. This CDR3 reads CASSQDGQGVNYGYTF. CDR3 in DNA: TGTGCCAGCAGCCAAGATGGACAGGGAGTGAACTATGGCTACACCTTC.